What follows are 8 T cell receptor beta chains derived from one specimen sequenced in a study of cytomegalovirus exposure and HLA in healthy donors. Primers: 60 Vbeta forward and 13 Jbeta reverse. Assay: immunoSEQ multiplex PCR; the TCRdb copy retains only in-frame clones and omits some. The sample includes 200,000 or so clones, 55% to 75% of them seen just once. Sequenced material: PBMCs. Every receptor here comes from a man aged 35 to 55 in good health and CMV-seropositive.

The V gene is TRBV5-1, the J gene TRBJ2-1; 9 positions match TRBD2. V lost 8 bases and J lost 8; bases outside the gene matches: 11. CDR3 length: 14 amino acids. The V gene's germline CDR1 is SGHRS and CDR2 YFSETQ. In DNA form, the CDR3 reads TGCGCCAGTAGGCGGGGGGGCCCTCTTGATGAGCAGTTCTTC. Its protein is CASRRGGPLDEQFF.

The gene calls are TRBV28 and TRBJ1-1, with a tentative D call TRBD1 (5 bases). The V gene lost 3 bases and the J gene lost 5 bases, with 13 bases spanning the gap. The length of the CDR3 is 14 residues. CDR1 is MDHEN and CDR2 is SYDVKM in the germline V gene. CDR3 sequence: CASSFVQVRTEAFF. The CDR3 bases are TGTGCCAGCAGTTTCGTACAGGTCAGGACTGAAGCTTTCTTT.

The CDR3 region is CASSHRTGNQPQHF. CDR3 nucleotides: TGTGCCAGCAGCCACAGGACAGGGAATCAGCCCCAGCATTTT. The V and J genes are TRBV5-7 and TRBJ1-5; TRBD1 agrees at 8 bases. TRBV5-7 is known as an ORF, though its function is uncertain. The V gene end was trimmed by 4 bases and the J gene end by 4 bases; junction bases not matched to a gene: 4. This CDR3 contains 14 residues.

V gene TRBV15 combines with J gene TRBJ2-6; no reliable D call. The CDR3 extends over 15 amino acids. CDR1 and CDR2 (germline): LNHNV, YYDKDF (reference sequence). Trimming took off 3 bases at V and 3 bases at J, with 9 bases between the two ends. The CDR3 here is CATSRPPVGANVLTF. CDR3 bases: TGTGCCACCAGCAGGCCGCCGGTTGGGGCCAACGTCCTGACTTTC.

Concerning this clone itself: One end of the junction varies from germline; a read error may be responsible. CDR3: CTSSADSYYNEQFF. DNA for the CDR3: TGTACCAGCAGTGCGGACAGTTACTACAATGAGCAGTTCTTC. The chain links TRBV6-1 to TRBJ2-1, with D perhaps matching TRBD1 (6 bases). CDR1 and CDR2 from the germline V gene are MNHNS and SASEGT. The CDR3 extends over 14 amino acids.

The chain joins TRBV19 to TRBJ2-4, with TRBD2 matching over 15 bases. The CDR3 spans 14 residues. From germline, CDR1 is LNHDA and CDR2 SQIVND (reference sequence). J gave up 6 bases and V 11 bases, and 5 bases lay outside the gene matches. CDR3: CASGTSGGINIQYF. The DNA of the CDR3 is TGTGCCTCAGGGACTAGCGGGGGGATAAACATTCAGTACTTC.

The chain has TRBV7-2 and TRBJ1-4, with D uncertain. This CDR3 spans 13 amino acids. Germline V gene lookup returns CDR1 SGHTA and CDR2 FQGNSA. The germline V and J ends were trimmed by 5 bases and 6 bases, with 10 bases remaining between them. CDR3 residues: CASSARADEKLFF. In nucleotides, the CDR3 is TGTGCCAGCAGCGCGAGGGCGGATGAAAAACTGTTTTTT. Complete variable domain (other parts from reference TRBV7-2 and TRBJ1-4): GAGVSQSPSNKVTEKGKDVELRCDPISGHTALYWYRQSLGQGLEFLIYFQGNSAPDKSGLPSDRFSAERTGGSVSTLTIQRTQQEDSAVYLCASSARADEKLFFGSGTQLSVL.

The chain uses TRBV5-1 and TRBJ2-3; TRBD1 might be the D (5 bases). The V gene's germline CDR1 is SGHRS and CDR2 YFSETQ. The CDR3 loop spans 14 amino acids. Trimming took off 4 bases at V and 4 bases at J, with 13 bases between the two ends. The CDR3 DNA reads TGCGCCAGCAGCCCGACAGAGGCCCCAGATACGCAGTATTTT. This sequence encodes CASSPTEAPDTQYF.